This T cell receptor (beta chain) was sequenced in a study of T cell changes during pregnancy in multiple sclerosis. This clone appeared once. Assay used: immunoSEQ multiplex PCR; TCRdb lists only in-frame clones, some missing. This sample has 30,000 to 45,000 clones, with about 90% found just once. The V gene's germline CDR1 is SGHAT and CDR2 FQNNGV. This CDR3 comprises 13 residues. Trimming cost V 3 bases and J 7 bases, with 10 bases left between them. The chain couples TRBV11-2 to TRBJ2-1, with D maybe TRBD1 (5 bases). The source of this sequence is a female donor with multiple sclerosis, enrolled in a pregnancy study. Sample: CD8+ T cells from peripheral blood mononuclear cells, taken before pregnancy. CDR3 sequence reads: CASSFPGKNEQFF. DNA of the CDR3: TGTGCCAGCAGCTTTCCAGGGAAGAATGAGCAGTTCTTC.